This TCR beta chain was captured by sequencing in a study of blood T cell repertoires in COVID-19 (dated by TCRdb to 2018 to 2021). About the full investigation: The collaborator samples originated in the United States, Italy and Spain and spanned the acute and convalescent phases of COVID-19. HLA class I and class II types, where available, came from metadata supplied by the sample provider rather than from assay-based typing. The samples were drawn from the first 160 participants of the ongoing ImmuneRACE study and from about 1,200 subjects provided by 6 global collaborators. The repertoires were made available in a free public database intended to serve as a resource for research on the immune response to SARS-CoV-2. Subjects who had been exposed to COVID-19, were actively infected with it, or had recovered from it provided the deeply sampled blood TCRbeta repertoires that made up the dataset. The material from the prospective study consisted of cDNA or gDNA derived from T cells, B-cell-depleted T cells, or PBMCs. Sample metadata almost always included a de-identified subject ID, COVID-19 status, age in years and sex. The paper as a whole reports these results and caveats: Clinical and demographic metadata were provided uncurated, with the amount varying by source and participant.

The immunoSEQ Assay, a bias-controlled multiplex PCR, was used to amplify TCRbeta CDR3 regions from genomic DNA. The paper's processing steps were these. Nucleated cell counts per sample were estimated from amplification of reference gene primers within the assay. Sequence reads were collapsed and filtered to measure the absolute abundance of every unique TCRbeta CDR3 rearrangement. Productive Simpson clonality was computed per sample as the square root of Simpson's diversity index over productive rearrangements. TCRdb retrieved this table from immuneACCESS and kept in-frame rearrangements only. Not all clones are present; in checked studies, unresolved V genes account for under half, and no reason is known for the remainder. V and J calls plus clone size are reproduced from that table; the DNA served to infer D and trimming. The sample table holds about 380,000 clones, of which about 90% were seen once. The top ten constitute 3% of the sample.

The CDR3 holds 13 amino acids from the cysteine to the phenylalanine. The retained sequence is limited to the CDR3, 39 bases, with the frame set at the first base. V and J lose 5 bases and 6 bases, and a span of 11 bases separates them. The germline V gene (reference sequence) provides CDR1 PRHDT and CDR2 FYEKMQ. Participants in the prospective study were enrolled through a virtual design, were aged roughly 18 to 100 years, and lived in roughly 24 United States geographic areas. In the prospective study, participants were assigned to cohorts based on the clinical history participants reported in a screening survey and a study questionnaire. ImmuneRACE Cohort 3 recovered participants were defined by two consecutive negative NP/OP PCR tests, healthcare professional clearance, or symptom resolution. In the prospective study, mobile phlebotomists collected whole blood, serum and a nasopharyngeal or oropharyngeal swab from each participant. Prospective study participants could optionally give additional blood draws and questionnaires over an approximately 2-month period. Prospective study blood samples were shipped either frozen or at room temperature before DNA extraction.

A word on this clone: What this receptor recognizes is not known. No much larger clone exists at a distance of one base, and base qualities are not known.

The chain couples TRBV13 to TRBJ2-4; the D gene assignment is ambiguous. The sample was PBMCs or T cells enriched from blood (not recorded which). This clonotype was sampled from a woman aged 25 to 39 who had recovered from COVID-19. CDR3 reads: CASSPPEINIQYF. The DNA sequence is given as TGTGCCAGCAGCCCCCCGGAGATAAACATTCAGTACTTC. The entire variable domain, with the stretches around the CDR3 drawn from the reference TRBV13 and TRBJ2-4 proteins, is AAGVIQSPRHLIKEKRETATLKCYPIPRHDTVYWYQQGPGQDPQFLISFYEKMQSDKGSIPDRFSAQQFSDYHSELNMSSLELGDSALYFCASSPPEINIQYFGAGTRLSVL.